The entry below gives a single TCR beta chain sequence along with its context. This entry is derived from a study of blood T cell repertoires in COVID-19. Original data processing: Amplified reference gene primers provided the basis for estimating nucleated cell counts. TCRdb's table, derived via immunoSEQ multiplex PCR, lists solely in-frame clones and lacks some. From that table come the V and J calls and clone size; the DNA was used to work out D and trimming. The table records 200,000 or so clones, about four fifths of them present only once. Between the trimmed V and J ends, which lost 1 base and 8 bases, there was a span of 15 bases. Germline-derived CDR1 and CDR2 are MGHRA and YSYEKL. The CDR3 is 15 residues long. Study members were between roughly 18 and 90 years old and lived in 20 to 30 US regions. Participants' own reports of clinical history determined their cohort assignment. In Cohort 3, a recovered donor had either two negative PCRs, clearance, or symptom resolution.

This chain uses TRBV4-1 with TRBJ1-5; D remains ambiguous. This sequence originates from a man aged 40-49 years who had recovered from COVID-19. Sequenced input: PBMCs or T cells enriched from blood (not recorded which). The CDR3: CASSQAVAKREPQHF. In DNA, the CDR3 is TGCGCCAGCAGCCAAGCAGTTGCGAAACGGGAGCCCCAGCATTTT.